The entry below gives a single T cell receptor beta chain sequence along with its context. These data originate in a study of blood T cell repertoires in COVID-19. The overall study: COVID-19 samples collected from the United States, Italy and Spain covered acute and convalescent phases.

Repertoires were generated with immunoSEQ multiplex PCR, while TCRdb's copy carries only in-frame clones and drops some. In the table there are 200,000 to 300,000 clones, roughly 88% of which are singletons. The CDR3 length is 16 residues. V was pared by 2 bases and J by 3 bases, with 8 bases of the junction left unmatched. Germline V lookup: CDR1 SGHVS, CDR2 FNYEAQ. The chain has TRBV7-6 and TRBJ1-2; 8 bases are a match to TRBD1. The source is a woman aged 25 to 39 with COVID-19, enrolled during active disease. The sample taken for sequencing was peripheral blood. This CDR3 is CASSLLSGGSDYGYTF. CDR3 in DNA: TGTGCCAGCAGCTTACTTTCAGGGGGCTCTGACTATGGCTACACCTTC.